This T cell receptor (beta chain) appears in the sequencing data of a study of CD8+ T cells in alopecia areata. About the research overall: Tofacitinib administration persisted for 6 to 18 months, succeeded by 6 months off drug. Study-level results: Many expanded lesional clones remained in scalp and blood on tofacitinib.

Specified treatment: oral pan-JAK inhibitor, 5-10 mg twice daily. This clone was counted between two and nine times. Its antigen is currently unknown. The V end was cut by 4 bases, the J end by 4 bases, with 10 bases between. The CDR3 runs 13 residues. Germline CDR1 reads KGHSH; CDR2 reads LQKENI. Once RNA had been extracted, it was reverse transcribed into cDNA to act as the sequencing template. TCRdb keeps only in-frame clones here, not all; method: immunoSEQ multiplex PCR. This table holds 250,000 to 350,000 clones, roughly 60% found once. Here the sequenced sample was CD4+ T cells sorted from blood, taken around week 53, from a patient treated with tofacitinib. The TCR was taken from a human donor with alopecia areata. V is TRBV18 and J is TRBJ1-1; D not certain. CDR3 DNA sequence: TGTGCCAGCTCACTGGACCCTACCACTGAAGCTTTCTTT. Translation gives CASSLDPTTEAFF.